This TCR beta chain derives from a study of CD8+CD57+ T cells in acquired aplastic anemia. Before being chosen for sequencing, patients had shown CD8+CD57+ cell expansion by flow cytometry. The table lists this clonotype with many counts. CDR1 is SGHTS, CDR2 YDEGEE, per germline. This CDR3 has 14 residues. Trimming took 2 bases from V and 5 from J; bases not matched to a gene: 4. Genomic DNA templated the TCR beta VDJ and CDR3 profiling. In TCRdb, the reads were re-called with MiXCR into one record per CDR3 protein. The table has around 200,000 distinct CDR3 sequences, almost 50% seen once. This clonotype originated in a human donor with aplastic anemia. Sequenced material: sorted CD4+, CD8+, or CD8+CD57+ T cells (not recorded which) from PBMCs. The rearrangement uses TRBV5-8 and TRBJ1-1; 9 bases line up with TRBD1. CDR3 nucleotides: TGTGCCAGCAGCTTCCGGGACAGGGCTACTGAAGCTTTCTTT. As protein: CASSFRDRATEAFF.